This T cell receptor beta chain was sequenced during a study of CD8 T cells in Susac syndrome. This CDR3 region has 15 residues. V was shortened by 4 bases and J by 0 bases, with 13 bases between the two germline ends. The germline gives CDR1 SGHDT, CDR2 YYEEEE. Reverse transcription of roughly 0.5 to 1 ug RNA used random hexamers. TCRdb reanalysed the immunoSEQ multiplex PCR reads using MiXCR and keeps one entry per CDR3 protein. The sample lists hundreds of thousands of distinct CDR3 sequences, 95% to 97% occurring once. V usage is TRBV5-6 and J usage is TRBJ1-1; D gene unclear. The sample was CD4+ T cells from PBMCs. The sequence came from a human donor with Susac syndrome. CDR3 coding DNA: TGTGCCAGCAGCGTTGTCTACAGAATGAACACTGAAGCTTTCTTT. It specifies CASSVVYRMNTEAFF.